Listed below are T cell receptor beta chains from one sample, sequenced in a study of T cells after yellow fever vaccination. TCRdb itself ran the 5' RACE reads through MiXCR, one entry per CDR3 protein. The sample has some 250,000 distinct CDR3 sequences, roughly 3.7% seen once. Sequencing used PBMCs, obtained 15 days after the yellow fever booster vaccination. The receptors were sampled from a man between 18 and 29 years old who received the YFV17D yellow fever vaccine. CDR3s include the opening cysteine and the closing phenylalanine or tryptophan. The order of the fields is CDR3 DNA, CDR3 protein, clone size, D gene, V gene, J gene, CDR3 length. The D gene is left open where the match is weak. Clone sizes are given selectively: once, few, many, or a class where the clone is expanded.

CDR3 DNA: TGTGCCAGCAGCCCCCGGAGGACGGGGACCGGGGAGCTGTTTTTT; CDR3 protein: CASSPRRTGTGELFF; clone size: few; D gene: -; V gene: TRBV7-8; J gene: TRBJ2-2; CDR3 length: 15
CDR3 DNA: TGTGCCAGCAGCCACGGTGAATCTCTTGGCTACACCTTC; CDR3 protein: CASSHGESLGYTF; clone size: many; D gene: -; V gene: TRBV12-3/TRBV12-4; J gene: TRBJ1-2; CDR3 length: 13
CDR3 DNA: TGTGCCAGCAGCGTACTCTACGGGGGGGCAGATACGCAGTATTTT; CDR3 protein: CASSVLYGGADTQYF; clone size: many; D gene: TRBD2; V gene: TRBV7-2; J gene: TRBJ2-3; CDR3 length: 15
CDR3 DNA: TGTGCCAGTCGGGCTCCGGCGGTCAATGAGCAGTTCTTC; CDR3 protein: CASRAPAVNEQFF; clone size: -; D gene: -; V gene: TRBV6-5; J gene: TRBJ2-1; CDR3 length: 13
CDR3 DNA: TGCGCCAGCAGCCGAGGTGAACTAGCGGGGACGCAGTATTTT; CDR3 protein: CASSRGELAGTQYF; clone size: many; D gene: TRBD2; V gene: TRBV5-1; J gene: TRBJ2-3; CDR3 length: 14
CDR3 DNA: TGTGCCAGCAGGGACGGGTTGGCTTTCTTT; CDR3 protein: CASRDGLAFF; clone size: many; D gene: -; V gene: TRBV6-6; J gene: TRBJ1-1; CDR3 length: 10
CDR3 DNA: TGTGCCAGCTTAGCCACGCCCTACGAGCAGTACTTC; CDR3 protein: CASLATPYEQYF; clone size: many; D gene: -; V gene: TRBV16; J gene: TRBJ2-7; CDR3 length: 12
CDR3 DNA: TGTGCCAGCAGTTTATGGTCGCAAACCGGGGAGCTGTTTTTT; CDR3 protein: CASSLWSQTGELFF; clone size: -; D gene: -; V gene: TRBV27; J gene: TRBJ2-2; CDR3 length: 14
CDR3 DNA: TGTGCCAGCTCACCAGTATTGGACGGGCACTCTGGAAACACCATATATTTT; CDR3 protein: CASSPVLDGHSGNTIYF; clone size: few; D gene: -; V gene: TRBV18; J gene: TRBJ1-3; CDR3 length: 17
CDR3 DNA: TGTGCCAGCAGTTCAGGGACTAGCGGGGGCCCAGGATGGTATACGCAGTATTTT; CDR3 protein: CASSSGTSGGPGWYTQYF; clone size: many; D gene: TRBD2; V gene: TRBV12-3/TRBV12-4; J gene: TRBJ2-3; CDR3 length: 18
CDR3 DNA: TGTGCCAGCAGTTTATTACAGGGCTATGGCTACACCTTC; CDR3 protein: CASSLLQGYGYTF; clone size: many; D gene: -; V gene: TRBV27; J gene: TRBJ1-2; CDR3 length: 13
CDR3 DNA: TGTGCCAGCAGTCAACATCCCAGGACAGGGCCTCATGGCTACACCTTC; CDR3 protein: CASSQHPRTGPHGYTF; clone size: many; D gene: TRBD1; V gene: TRBV27; J gene: TRBJ1-2; CDR3 length: 16
CDR3 DNA: TGCAGCGCAGATAAAGGACAGGGGGTTCTCTATGGCTACACCTTC; CDR3 protein: CSADKGQGVLYGYTF; clone size: many; D gene: TRBD1; V gene: TRBV29-1; J gene: TRBJ1-2; CDR3 length: 15
CDR3 DNA: TGTGCCAGCAGCTCTGGGACAGGGCCCCACAATGAGCAGTTCTTC; CDR3 protein: CASSSGTGPHNEQFF; clone size: many; D gene: TRBD1; V gene: TRBV7-9; J gene: TRBJ2-1; CDR3 length: 15
CDR3 DNA: TGTGCCAGCAGTTTTGGGGGCCGCTCTGGGGCCAACGTCCTGACTTTC; CDR3 protein: CASSFGGRSGANVLTF; clone size: few; D gene: -; V gene: TRBV12-3/TRBV12-4; J gene: TRBJ2-6; CDR3 length: 16
CDR3 DNA: TGTGCCAGCAGCCCCTTGGGGCCGGAGACCCAGTACTTC; CDR3 protein: CASSPLGPETQYF; clone size: many; D gene: -; V gene: TRBV7-2; J gene: TRBJ2-5; CDR3 length: 13
CDR3 DNA: TGCGCCAGCAGGTACCAGGGGACCCAGTACTTC; CDR3 protein: CASRYQGTQYF; clone size: many; D gene: -; V gene: TRBV10-2; J gene: TRBJ2-5; CDR3 length: 11
CDR3 DNA: TGTGCCAGCAGCAAATACAGGGACACTGAAGCTTTCTTT; CDR3 protein: CASSKYRDTEAFF; clone size: many; D gene: -; V gene: TRBV7-2; J gene: TRBJ1-1; CDR3 length: 13
CDR3 DNA: TGTGCCAGCAGACGAGGGGGAGATACGCAGTATTTT; CDR3 protein: CASRRGGDTQYF; clone size: many; D gene: -; V gene: TRBV6-5; J gene: TRBJ2-3; CDR3 length: 12
CDR3 DNA: TGTGCCAGCAGCTTGTGGTCAGCGGATACGCAGTATTTT; CDR3 protein: CASSLWSADTQYF; clone size: few; D gene: -; V gene: TRBV5-4; J gene: TRBJ2-3; CDR3 length: 13